The next 26 T cell receptor beta chains were all read from a single sample in a study of blood T cell repertoires in COVID-19. Data came from immunoSEQ multiplex PCR; TCRdb stores just in-frame clones and leaves some out. The sample lists 200,000 to 300,000 clones, 86% occurring once. Sequenced material: peripheral blood. Every receptor here comes from a man under 40 with active or convalescent COVID-19.

There are a few counts of this clone. The gene calls are TRBV19 and TRBJ1-1; D ambiguous. V was clipped by 3 bases and J by 2 bases, with 10 bases between them. CDR1 and CDR2 (germline): LNHDA, SQIVND (reference sequence). The CDR3 is 14 residues long. The CDR3 loop reads CASSIISYNTEAFF. Written as DNA, the CDR3 is TGTGCCAGTAGTATTATCTCGTATAACACTGAAGCTTTCTTT.

The J gene is TRBJ2-7, the V gene TRBV11-2; a possible D gene is TRBD2 (5 bases). V gave up 1 base and J gave up 1 base, with 8 bases separating them. The CDR3 consists of 14 residues. Germline assignment: CDR1 SGHAT and CDR2 FQNNGV. The CDR3 DNA reads TGTGCCAGCAGCTTAGGAGGGATTTCCTACGAGCAGTACTTC. Translated: CASSLGGISYEQYF.

The V call is TRBV20-1, the J call TRBJ2-7; 13 nucleotides align to TRBD2. From germline, CDR1 is DFQATT and CDR2 SNEGSKA (reference sequence). Trimming removed 3 bases from V and 5 bases from J; junction bases left unmatched: 7. The CDR3 totals 15 residues. CDR3 sequence: CSASLAGTSGDEQYF. The CDR3 coding sequence is TGCAGTGCTAGTCTTGCCGGGACTAGCGGGGACGAGCAGTACTTC.

The chain links TRBV13 to TRBJ1-1; TRBD1 agrees at 10 bases. V lost 5 bases to trimming and J lost 5 bases; unmatched junction nucleotides: 8. Germline CDR1 is PRHDT and CDR2 is FYEKMQ (reference sequence). The CDR3 sequence is 15 residues long. The chain's CDR3 is CASSDSGTGVTEAFF. The CDR3 nucleotides read TGTGCCAGCAGCGATTCCGGGACAGGGGTAACTGAAGCTTTCTTT.

The gene calls are TRBV5-1 and TRBJ1-4; possibly TRBD1 for D (6 bases). CDR1 is SGHRS and CDR2 is YFSETQ in the germline V gene. Trimming stripped 5 bases from V and 5 bases from J, with 13 bases between. The CDR3 sequence is 14 residues long. The CDR3 spells CASSGGRLNEKLFF. CDR3 DNA: TGCGCCAGCAGTGGGGGCAGGTTAAATGAAAAACTGTTTTTT.

The chain carries TRBV2 and TRBJ2-3, with 8 bases lining up with TRBD2. Germline trimming cut 2 bases from V and 4 bases from J; bases unmatched to any gene: 8. Germline V gene lookup returns CDR1 SNHLY and CDR2 FYNNEI. The CDR3 extends over 16 amino acids. The DNA of the CDR3 is TGTGCCAGCAGTGAACAACGGGGGGGCCTTGCAGATACGCAGTATTTT. This translates into CASSEQRGGLADTQYF.

V is TRBV25-1 and J is TRBJ2-2, with TRBD2 identical over 7 bases. The CDR3 has 17 amino acids. The germline V gene has CDR1 MGHDK and CDR2 SYGVNS. V was clipped by 1 base and J by 1 base; unmatched bases: 6. The CDR3 is CASSESLGGLNTGELFF. The CDR3 nucleotides are TGTGCCAGCAGTGAATCTCTGGGAGGGTTGAACACCGGGGAGCTGTTTTTT. The full variable domain, its missing parts supplied by reference TRBV25-1 and TRBJ2-2, is EADIYQTPRYLVIGTGKKITLECSQTMGHDKMYWYQQDPGMELHLIHYSYGVNSTEKGDLSSESTVSRIRTEHFPLTLESARPSHTSQYLCASSESLGGLNTGELFFGEGSRLTVL.

The V gene is TRBV7-9, the J gene TRBJ1-2, with unresolved D. Per germline, CDR1 SEHNR and CDR2 FQNEAQ (reference sequence). The CDR3 is 15 amino acids. V was shortened by 0 bases and J by 0 bases, with 8 bases between the two germline ends. This CDR3 reads CASSLAGQANYGYTF. In DNA form, the CDR3 reads TGTGCCAGCAGCTTAGCGGGCCAAGCTAACTATGGCTACACCTTC.

The rearrangement uses TRBV5-1 and TRBJ2-3; the match to TRBD2 covers 14 bases. The CDR3 is 18 amino acids. The V segment lost 1 base and the J segment 2 bases; nucleotides outside the gene matches: 6. CDR1 and CDR2 (germline): SGHRS, YFSETQ. The CDR3 coding sequence is TGCGCCAGCAGCTTGACACGGACTAGCGGGGGGTCCACAGATACGCAGTATTTT. It yields the protein CASSLTRTSGGSTDTQYF. Full variable domain (missing parts from reference TRBV5-1 and TRBJ2-3): KAGVTQTPRYLIKTRGQQVTLSCSPISGHRSVSWYQQTPGQGLQFLFEYFSETQRNKGNFPGRFSGRQFSNSRSEMNVSTLELGDSALYLCASSLTRTSGGSTDTQYFGPGTRLTVL.

The chain has TRBV11-2 and TRBJ2-3; 7 bases match TRBD2. The CDR3 extends over 18 amino acids. Trimming at V came to 7 bases and at J to 2 bases, leaving 18 bases not matched to a gene. Per germline, CDR1 SGHAT and CDR2 FQNNGV. The CDR3 loop reads CASNPPFTRDYVTDTQYF. As DNA, the CDR3 is TGTGCCAGCAACCCCCCCTTCACGAGGGACTACGTCACAGATACGCAGTATTTT.

The V call is TRBV5-1, the J call TRBJ2-2; 7 nucleotides align to TRBD2. J lost 3 bases, V lost 3 bases, and 8 bases had no gene match. CDR3 length equals 16 residues. Germline CDR1 reads SGHRS; CDR2 reads YFSETQ. The CDR3 coding sequence is TGCGCCAGCAGCTCCCCCGGGGGGAGTGACACCGGGGAGCTGTTTTTT. This gives the protein CASSSPGGSDTGELFF.

The chain employs TRBV6-1 and TRBJ2-1; 9 nucleotides line up with TRBD2. The CDR3 runs to 16 residues. V lost 3 bases to trimming and J lost 3 bases; unmatched junction nucleotides: 6. CDR1 MNHNS and CDR2 SASEGT come from the germline V gene. CDR3 in amino acids: CASSEVGTSFYNEQFF. CDR3 DNA: TGTGCCAGCAGTGAGGTTGGGACTAGCTTCTACAATGAGCAGTTCTTC.

The chain uses TRBV7-9 and TRBJ2-2; 7 bases align to TRBD1. J gave up 6 bases and V 10 bases, and 11 bases lay outside the gene matches. The CDR3 extends over 14 amino acids. Per germline, CDR1 SEHNR and CDR2 FQNEAQ (reference sequence). CDR3 nucleotides: TGTGCCACCAAAGGGGGCGCGGTGGCCGGGGAGCTGTTTTTT. It codes for CATKGGAVAGELFF.

V usage is TRBV2 and J usage is TRBJ1-1, with unresolved D. V lost 6 bases and J 4 bases, leaving 9 bases between the germline ends. The CDR3 is 12 residues long. The germline gives CDR1 SNHLY, CDR2 FYNNEI. The CDR3 nucleotides read TGTGCCAGCAGGTGGGGAGGCACTGAAGCTTTCTTT. Translated, it gives CASRWGGTEAFF.

This chain uses TRBV7-9 with TRBJ1-2; D remains unclear. The CDR3 runs to 13 residues. Germline V CDR1 and CDR2: SEHNR, FQNEAQ (reference sequence). Trimming removed 6 bases from V and 8 bases from J, with 16 bases in between. Here the CDR3 reads CASSRVDGVGYTF. In nucleotides, the CDR3 is TGTGCCAGCAGTAGGGTGGACGGGGTCGGCTACACCTTC.

Only a few counts were recorded for this clone. This chain connects TRBV5-5 to TRBJ1-2; no clear D. Trimming pared 1 base from V and 3 bases from J, leaving 4 bases between. CDR1 SGHKS and CDR2 YYEKEE come from the germline V gene (reference sequence). The CDR3 totals 12 residues. The CDR3 nucleotides read TGTGCCAGCAGCTTGCCCGACTATGGCTACACCTTC. This codes for CASSLPDYGYTF.

The chain combines TRBV7-2 with TRBJ2-7; TRBD1 matches at 8 bases. This CDR3 contains 14 residues. The junction had 6 bases not matched to a gene; V was cut back by 6 bases and J by 2 bases. Germline CDR1 SGHTA, CDR2 FQGNSA. The CDR3 sequence is CASRSTGGPYEQYF. The CDR3 DNA sequence: TGTGCCAGCAGGAGCACAGGGGGTCCCTACGAGCAGTACTTC. Based on the CDR3 plus reference TRBV7-2 and TRBJ2-7, the full variable domain is GAGVSQSPSNKVTEKGKDVELRCDPISGHTALYWYRQSLGQGLEFLIYFQGNSAPDKSGLPSDRFSAERTGGSVSTLTIQRTQQEDSAVYLCASRSTGGPYEQYFGPGTRLTVT.

The V and J genes are TRBV7-6 and TRBJ2-7, with D unclear. Trimming removed 5 bases at V and 1 base at J, with 15 bases between. From germline, CDR1 is SGHVS and CDR2 FNYEAQ. The CDR3 runs to 15 residues. The CDR3 is CASSPEPRLSYEQYF. DNA for the CDR3: TGTGCCAGCAGCCCAGAGCCGCGGTTGTCCTACGAGCAGTACTTC.

In its sample, this clone was seen once. The chain has TRBV18 and TRBJ1-4, with TRBD1 matching over 7 bases. Trimming removed 3 bases from V and 3 bases from J; junction bases left unmatched: 13. In germline, CDR1 is KGHSH, CDR2 LQKENI. The CDR3 extends over 18 amino acids. CDR3 DNA sequence: TGTGCCAGCTCACCGCGACAGGGCGCCCTCTTTCCTAATGAAAAACTGTTTTTT. This translates into CASSPRQGALFPNEKLFF.

The CDR3 DNA reads TGTGCCAGCAAAGTAGGTGGGGGACAGCTCAATTCACCCCTCCACTTT. Its protein is CASKVGGGQLNSPLHF. The rearrangement uses TRBV27 and TRBJ1-6; the match to TRBD1 covers 7 bases. The CDR3 runs 16 residues. CDR1 is MNHEY and CDR2 is SMNVEV in the germline V gene (reference sequence). After removal of 7 bases from V and 7 bases from J, the junction contained 13 bases not matched to a gene.

The chain links TRBV5-1 to TRBJ1-1, with TRBD1 matching 7 bases. J was trimmed by 3 bases and V by 0 bases; bases with no gene match: 2. This CDR3 spans 14 amino acids. Per the germline V gene, CDR1 is SGHRS and CDR2 is YFSETQ. As DNA, the CDR3 is TGCGCCAGCAGCTTGGAACAGGGGCACACTGAAGCTTTCTTT. It yields the protein CASSLEQGHTEAFF.

This rearrangement joins TRBV19 to TRBJ2-7, with 8 bases fitting TRBD1. J lost 2 bases, V lost 5 bases, and 11 bases had no gene match. The CDR3 spans 16 residues. CDR1 is LNHDA and CDR2 is SQIVND in the germline V gene (reference sequence). The CDR3 is CASSPSTGEVPYEQYF. The CDR3 DNA reads as TGTGCCAGTAGTCCATCGACAGGGGAAGTCCCCTACGAGCAGTACTTC.

The rearrangement joins TRBV28 to TRBJ1-1; D is unclear. The CDR3 covers 14 residues. The germline V gene encodes CDR1 MDHEN and CDR2 SYDVKM. V lost 5 bases, J lost 2 bases, and 12 bases lay in between. The CDR3 coding sequence is TGTGCCAGCAGTGTAATCACAGTTAACACTGAAGCTTTCTTT. Protein product: CASSVITVNTEAFF.

The chain carries TRBV9 and TRBJ1-5, with 7 bases lining up with TRBD1. Germline CDR1 reads SGDLS; CDR2 reads YYNGEE. The CDR3 contains 20 residues. J was trimmed by 0 bases and V by 5 bases; bases with no gene match: 20. The CDR3 region has the DNA TGTGCCAGCAGGGTTAGGACAGGACTCTACTTGCGGGATAGCAATCAGCCCCAGCATTTT. Translation: CASRVRTGLYLRDSNQPQHF.

The V gene is TRBV11-2, the J gene TRBJ2-1, with 10 nucleotides matching TRBD2. The CDR3 totals 16 residues. J lost 2 bases, V lost 3 bases, and 4 bases had no gene match. CDR1 is SGHAT and CDR2 is FQNNGV in the germline V gene. CDR3 residues: CASSLSLAGAYNEQFF. The CDR3 nucleotides read TGTGCCAGCAGCTTGTCCCTAGCGGGGGCCTACAATGAGCAGTTCTTC.

This sequence joins TRBV2 and TRBJ1-3, with D perhaps TRBD1 (6 bases). V lost 6 bases to trimming and J lost 2 bases, with 17 bases between them. This CDR3 comprises 16 residues. The V gene's germline CDR1 is SNHLY and CDR2 FYNNEI. CDR3: CASRINRVGAGNTIYF. As DNA, the CDR3 is TGTGCCAGCAGGATAAACAGGGTAGGAGCTGGAAACACCATATATTTT.